Below, one T cell receptor (beta chain) is given with its context. The CDR3 has 13 residues. The germline gives CDR1 DFQATT, CDR2 SNEGSKA (reference sequence). V was clipped by 3 bases and J by 13 bases; unmatched bases: 13. The data originate from a study of response to subunit inactivated influenza vaccine. TCRdb recomputed calls from the RT-PCR reads with MiXCR, one row per CDR3 protein. The sample holds 150,000 to 200,000 distinct CDR3 sequences, approximately 12% seen once. In addition, the sample was reused for a study of T cells expressing NK-cell markers. As reported in that work: It was by 5'RACE template switching with UMIs that TCR beta cDNA was made. It was sorted CD3+CD56+NKG2C+, CD3+CD56+NKG2C- and CD3+CD56-NKG2C+ T cells that supplied the TCR beta repertoires. Out of eight donors sequenced, seven tested HCMV-seropositive and the remaining one seronegative. The share of CD8+ T cells held by dominant NKG2C+ clonotypes was roughly 1.0-8% in several donors. These clonotypes additionally ranked first within the CD3+CD56-NKG2C+ fraction of a few donors.

The chain uses TRBV20-1 and TRBJ1-1, with 8 positions matching TRBD1. The source is a man aged 50-60 years who received an inactivated influenza vaccine. Sequences were derived from CD8+ T cells sorted from PBMCs, sampled approximately 13 days after vaccination. The CDR3 nucleotides are TGCAGTGCTAGGGGAGGGGGGACAGGTTTTGGTTTCTTT. It codes for CSARGGGTGFGFF.